This T cell receptor beta chain is from a study of blood T cell repertoires in COVID-19. Overall study context: COVID-19 samples from acute and convalescent phases originated in the United States, Italy and Spain. PBMCs, B-cell-depleted T cells, or T cells provided the cDNA or gDNA that made up the material.

Trimming removed 4 bases from V and 10 bases from J; junction bases left unmatched: 11. Germline values: CDR1 SGHRS, CDR2 YFSETQ. This CDR3 contains 14 residues. As originally analysed: Amplification of reference gene primers was used by the study to estimate nucleated cell counts. Measured with immunoSEQ multiplex PCR; TCRdb has only the in-frame clones, and not every one. The DNA gave D and trimming, while V, J and clone size come from that table. The repertoire holds around 120,000 clones, with 78% as singletons. The material sequenced was peripheral blood. This TCR came from a man aged 70-80 years with acute or convalescent COVID-19. The chain combines TRBV5-1 with TRBJ1-1; 9 nucleotides match TRBD1. The CDR3 coding sequence is TGCGCCAGCAGCGACAACAGGGGGCGGGTGGGAGCTTTCTTT. This gives the protein CASSDNRGRVGAFF.